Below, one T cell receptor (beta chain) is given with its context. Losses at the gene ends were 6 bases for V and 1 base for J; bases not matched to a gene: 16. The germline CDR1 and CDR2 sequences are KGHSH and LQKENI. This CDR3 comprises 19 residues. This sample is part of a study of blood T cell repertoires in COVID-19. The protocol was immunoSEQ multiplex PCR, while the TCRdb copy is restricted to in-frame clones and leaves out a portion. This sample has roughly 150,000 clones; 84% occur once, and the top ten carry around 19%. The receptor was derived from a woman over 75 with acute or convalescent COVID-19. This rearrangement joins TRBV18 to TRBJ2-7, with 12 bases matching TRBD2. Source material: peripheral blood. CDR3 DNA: TGTGCCAGCTCGACCGGGGGTCTTTCGACTAGCGGGAGATCCTACGAGCAGTACTTC. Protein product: CASSTGGLSTSGRSYEQYF.